This T cell receptor beta chain appears in the sequencing data of a study of human T cells and chemical hapten exposure. About the study: The scalp of each patient received a weekly diphenylcyclopropenone dose for the full roughly 25-week study. Overall study results and limits: Relative to controls, expanded TCRs formed significantly more large CDR3 similarity clusters.

This CDR3 has 14 residues. Time point denoted: patch test 3, about 24 weeks after DPC sensitization. Treatment here: therapeutic diphenylcyclopropenone sensitization with weekly scalp DPC. Total RNA was isolated from whole blood that had not been fractionated. This clonotype has a handful of counts. Its antigen remains unknown. A read error is possible here, since a much larger clone lies one base away. TCRdb reprocessed the RACE reads via MiXCR and lists one record per CDR3 protein. The profile shows roughly 38,000 distinct CDR3 sequences, more than 8% of them singletons. This material consisted of whole blood, taken in connection with sensitization to the hapten diphenylcyclopropenone (DPC). The chain employs TRBV12-3 or TRBV12-4 and TRBJ2-2, with TRBD1 as a possible D gene (5 bases). The clonotype was recovered from a middle-aged man with alopecia areata. Some clones in this sample may be carry-over from other donors' samples. CDR3 protein: CAGSLGDYTGELFF. CDR3 DNA sequence: TGTGCCGGCAGTTTAGGGGATTACACCGGGGAGCTGTTTTTT.